The rows below give T cell receptor beta chains drawn from one sample of a study of blood T cell repertoires in COVID-19. Data came from immunoSEQ multiplex PCR; TCRdb stores just in-frame clones and leaves some out. Here the sample spans a few hundred thousand clones, approximately 88% being singletons. Sequenced material: peripheral blood. The receptor source for this set is a man aged 35 to 55 with acute or convalescent COVID-19. The CDR3 runs from the conserved cysteine through the conserved F or W. A D gene is named only where the DNA matches it firmly. Size is stated for part of the rows, as once, few or many counts, or as a class when the clone is expanded.

TRBV5-6	-	TRBJ2-1	TRBD2	TGTGCCAGCAGCAAAGGGACTAGCGGGAGTCGGGATGAGCAGTTCTTC	CASSKGTSGSRDEQFF
TRBV9	-	TRBJ2-2	-	TGTGCCAGCAGCCCCTACAGATCCACCGGGGAGCTGTTTTTT	CASSPYRSTGELFF
TRBV3-1/TRBV3-2	-	TRBJ2-7	-	TGTGCCAGCAGACAAAGGGACACATCCTACGAGCAGTACTTC	CASRQRDTSYEQYF
TRBV18	-	TRBJ1-1	-	TGTGCCAGCTCACCACTTCCAGGAACGAACACTGAAGCTTTCTTT	CASSPLPGTNTEAFF
TRBV7-9	-	TRBJ1-1	TRBD1	TGTGCCAGCAGCAAAACAGGGGGCGCGCGGAACACTGAAGCTTTCTTT	CASSKTGGARNTEAFF
TRBV2	-	TRBJ2-7	TRBD2	TGTGCCAGTGAGCGGGGTCTCTCCTACGAGCAGTACTTC	CASERGLSYEQYF
TRBV5-4	-	TRBJ2-7	TRBD2	TGTGCCAGTTCCGGGGGGTACGAGCAGTACTTC	CASSGGYEQYF
TRBV10-3	-	TRBJ1-3	-	TGTGCCATCCTCGGATCAGGGCGCTCTGGAAACACCATATATTTT	CAILGSGRSGNTIYF
TRBV6-9	-	TRBJ1-3	-	TGTGCCAGCAGATCTACAGGGTTCTCTGGAAACACCATATATTTT	CASRSTGFSGNTIYF
TRBV5-1	-	TRBJ1-5	-	TGCGCCAGCAGCTTGCGACCGCGCGGTCAGCCCCAGCATTTT	CASSLRPRGQPQHF
TRBV6-1	-	TRBJ1-5	-	TGTGCCAGCAGTGAACAGGCCTTCGGGGGACTGCGCAATCAGCCCCAGCATTTT	CASSEQAFGGLRNQPQHF
TRBV12-3/TRBV12-4	-	TRBJ1-5	TRBD1	TGTGCCAGCAGAGATTTACAGGGGAAGCCCCAGCATTTT	CASRDLQGKPQHF
TRBV4-1	-	TRBJ1-2	TRBD1	TGCGCCAGCAGCCAACAGGCAGGGGGAATCTATGGCTACACCTTC	CASSQQAGGIYGYTF
TRBV19	-	TRBJ1-4	TRBD1	TGTGCCAGTAGTCCTGGGACAGCGAGTGAAAAACTGTTTTTT	CASSPGTASEKLFF
TRBV5-4	-	TRBJ1-1	-	TGTGCCAGCAGGGGGGGGGAAGAGACGAACACTGAAGCTTTCTTT	CASRGGEETNTEAFF
TRBV7-2	-	TRBJ2-7	-	TGTGCCAGCAGCCGGACACTCGAGCAGTACTTC	CASSRTLEQYF
TRBV7-6	-	TRBJ1-1	-	TGTGCCAGCAGCTTAGAACAGAACACTGAAGCTTTCTTT	CASSLEQNTEAFF
TRBV29-1	-	TRBJ1-1	TRBD1	TGCAGCGTTGCGAGGGCAGGGGGGATCACTGAAGCTTTCTTT	CSVARAGGITEAFF
TRBV5-1	-	TRBJ2-2	TRBD2	TGCGCCAGCAGCTCCTTAGCGGGGGGGCCGAACACCGGGGAGCTGTTTTTT	CASSSLAGGPNTGELFF
TRBV6-5	-	TRBJ1-5	-	TGTGCCAGCAGAGGGGGAGGGGAGGGTTTTCAGCCCCAGCATTTT	CASRGGGEGFQPQHF
TRBV19	-	TRBJ1-1	-	TGTGCCAGTAGTGGAATGGGTTGGGGTCTGGCGGGCACTGAAGCTTTCTTT	CASSGMGWGLAGTEAFF
TRBV11-2	-	TRBJ2-1	TRBD2	TGTGCCACCCAAGCGGGAGGAACGTACAATGAGCAGTTCTTC	CATQAGGTYNEQFF
TRBV7-2	few	TRBJ1-2	-	TGTGCCAGCAGCTTTCTCTCCCGAGTGGATGGCTACACCTTC	CASSFLSRVDGYTF
TRBV27	-	TRBJ2-7	-	TGTGCCAGCAGTTCCCCCCCCGGGGGAAACTACGAGCAGTACTTC	CASSSPPGGNYEQYF
TRBV19	-	TRBJ2-1	TRBD1	TGTGCCAGTGGTCGGGCGGGACAGGGGGCGAACAATGAGCAGTTCTTC	CASGRAGQGANNEQFF
TRBV10-3	-	TRBJ2-3	TRBD1	TGTGCCATCAGTGAGGACAGGGGGTCGGATACGCAGTATTTT	CAISEDRGSDTQYF
TRBV5-4	-	TRBJ2-1	TRBD1	TGTGCCAGCAGCCTAGGGACAGGGGGCTACAATGAGCAGTTCTTC	CASSLGTGGYNEQFF
TRBV28	once	TRBJ1-1	-	TGTGCCAGCAGTGCGGCAGGGGATACTGAAGCTTTCTTT	CASSAAGDTEAFF
TRBV6-6	-	TRBJ2-7	-	TGTGCCAGCAGTTACGGGAGCCTTTACGAGCAGTACTTC	CASSYGSLYEQYF
TRBV27	-	TRBJ2-1	-	TGTGCCAGCAGTTTGAGATTTCTGAGCTCCTACAATGAGCAGTTCTTC	CASSLRFLSSYNEQFF
TRBV6-5	once	TRBJ1-4	-	TGTGCCAGCAGCTGGACAGCTGATGAAAAACTGTTTTTT	CASSWTADEKLFF
TRBV5-1	-	TRBJ2-1	TRBD1	TGCGCCAGCAGCCCTGGGACAGAAACCTACAATGAGCAGTTCTTC	CASSPGTETYNEQFF
TRBV4-3	-	TRBJ2-3	TRBD1	TGCGCCAGCAGCCTCGCCAGGGGGAGCACAGATACGCAGTATTTT	CASSLARGSTDTQYF
TRBV27	-	TRBJ2-5	TRBD2	TGTGCCAGCAGTTTGACTAGCGGGACCCAAGAGACCCAGTACTTC	CASSLTSGTQETQYF
TRBV7-6	-	TRBJ2-3	-	TGTGCCAGCTCCTCACGTAGTTCTAGCACAGATACGCAGTATTTT	CASSSRSSSTDTQYF
TRBV27	-	TRBJ2-7	TRBD1	TGTGCCAGCAGTCGCAGGGGGATCTACGAGCAGTACTTC	CASSRRGIYEQYF
TRBV4-3	-	TRBJ2-2	-	TGCGCCAGCAGCCAAGCACCCAGAACCGGGGAGCTGTTTTTT	CASSQAPRTGELFF
TRBV7-8	-	TRBJ2-1	TRBD2	TGTGCCAGCAGCTTAATCGGGAGGCTAGCGGGGGCCCTAGCTGAGCAGTTCTTC	CASSLIGRLAGALAEQFF
TRBV5-6	-	TRBJ2-3	TRBD2	TGTGCCAGCAGCTCTAGCGGGGGTAGCACAGATACGCAGTATTTT	CASSSSGGSTDTQYF
TRBV5-5	-	TRBJ2-7	-	TGTGCCAGCAGCTCCGTGAGTACCTCCTACGAGCAGTACTTC	CASSSVSTSYEQYF